This T cell receptor (beta chain) was identified in a study of blood T cell repertoires in COVID-19. In the study overall: Whether acute or convalescent, the COVID-19 samples came from the United States, Italy and Spain. Sample material is recorded as cDNA or gDNA derived from T cells, B-cell-depleted T cells, or PBMCs.

Trimming cost V 4 bases and J 5 bases; bases outside gene matches: 19. Germline CDR1 reads LGHDT; CDR2 reads YNNKEL (reference sequence). There are 19 residues in the CDR3. In the authors' workflow: Cell counts per sample came from amplifying reference gene primers. Produced via immunoSEQ multiplex PCR; TCRdb's table is partial and in-frame only. V, J and clone size are those of that table, while D and trimming were read from the DNA. The sample yields about 130,000 clones, around 85% seen once. The receptor's source is a woman over 75 with acute or convalescent COVID-19. The source material was peripheral blood. This chain uses TRBV3-1 (or the pseudogene TRBV3-2) with TRBJ2-5, with 10 bases identical to TRBD2. The CDR3 region is CASSPPRKRGGDFYETQYF. The DNA for the CDR3 is TGTGCCAGCAGCCCCCCAAGGAAGCGGGGGGGCGATTTCTACGAGACCCAGTACTTC.